This T cell receptor (beta chain) emerged from a study of blood T cell repertoires in COVID-19. This CDR3 is built from 15 residues. V gave up 6 bases and J gave up 1 base, with 13 bases separating them. The V gene's germline CDR1 is SEHNR and CDR2 FQNEAQ (reference sequence). Using immunoSEQ multiplex PCR, the repertoire was profiled, and TCRdb retains in-frame clones only, with some absent. The sample records roughly 700,000 clones, 75% to 90% being singletons. The sequenced material came from peripheral blood. The V and J genes are TRBV7-9 and TRBJ1-3; possibly TRBD1 for D (5 bases). This TCR was recovered from a woman between 18 and 29 years old with acute or convalescent COVID-19. CDR3 loop: CASSLGGTSGNTIYF. In DNA form, the CDR3 reads TGTGCCAGCAGTCTCGGGGGAACATCTGGAAACACCATATATTTT.